Shown below are 32 T cell receptor beta chains from a single sample sequenced in a study of shared clonotypes between healthy human individuals (dated by TCRdb to 2020 to 2022). Library method: the immunoSEQ multiplex PCR assay. TCRdb carries this immuneACCESS record with in-frame sequences only. Its versions omit some clonotypes, under half of them owing to an unresolved V gene in the studies checked, with the rest unexplained. The table for this sample lists approximately 530,000 clones; about 96% of them were counted only once. About 0.06% of the sample is in the top ten clones. Sequenced input: naive CD4+ T cells sorted from blood. Reading the label with the study, this specimen's cell subset or site is: CD45RA+ positively selected. These receptors were collected from a woman aged 25 to 45 in good health.

The chain employs TRBV11-1 and TRBJ2-1; weak D call: TRBD1 (5 bases). Germline V CDR1 and CDR2: SGHAT, FQDESV (reference sequence). This CDR3 contains 15 residues. Trimming took 2 bases from V and 7 from J, leaving 15 bases between them. The CDR3 coding sequence is TGTGCCAGCAGCTTAAACAGGATGGGTTGGAATGAGCAGTTCTTC. Amino acids: CASSLNRMGWNEQFF.

The rearrangement links TRBV7-5 to TRBJ1-1; TRBD1 is the table's D call and was not checked against the DNA. TRBV7-5 corresponds to a pseudogene. The CDR3 covers 16 residues. Here the CDR3 DNA reads TGTGTCAGAAGCTTGGGACAGGGGCTAGGGAACACTGAAGCTTTCTTT. It specifies CVRSLGQGLGNTEAFF.

The chain employs TRBV7-9 and TRBJ2-6, with 11 bases aligning to TRBD1. Germline lookup yields CDR1 SEHNR and CDR2 FQNEAQ (reference sequence). The CDR3 loop spans 18 amino acids. With 1 base clipped from V and 5 bases from J, the junction kept 7 bases outside the gene matches. The CDR3 loop reads CASSLVWTGGLRANVLTF. CDR3 coding DNA: TGTGCCAGCAGCTTAGTTTGGACAGGGGGCTTGAGGGCCAACGTCCTGACTTTC.

This rearrangement joins TRBV25-1 to TRBJ2-5, with 8 bases fitting TRBD1. The DNA end favors TRBJ2-7, so the J call may be wrong. Germline assignment: CDR1 MGHDK and CDR2 SYGVNS. There are 13 residues in the CDR3. The CDR3 DNA reads TGTGCCAGCAGAGACAGGGGTTCCTACGAGCAGTACTTC. Translating gives CASRDRGSYEQYF.

Concerning this clone: Additional DNA sequences in this sample encode the identical CDR3. V and J are TRBV28 and TRBJ1-2, with unresolved D. V was clipped by 6 bases and J by 2 bases, with 4 bases between them. This CDR3 has 11 residues. Germline CDR1 reads MDHEN; CDR2 reads SYDVKM. CDR3 sequence reads: CASRLNYGYTF. The CDR3 bases are TGTGCCAGCAGATTAAACTATGGCTACACCTTC.

The rearrangement uses TRBV11-2 and TRBJ2-7, with 11 bases lining up with TRBD2. In germline, CDR1 is SGHAT, CDR2 FQNNGV. CDR3 length: 15 residues. After removal of 1 base from V and 2 bases from J, the junction contained 1 base not matched to a gene. CDR3 protein: CASSLVAGGTYEQYF. DNA for the CDR3: TGTGCCAGCAGCTTAGTAGCGGGAGGGACCTACGAGCAGTACTTC. The variable domain in full, with the rest retrieved from reference TRBV11-2 and TRBJ2-7, is EAGVAQSPRYKIIEKRQSVAFWCNPISGHATLYWYQQILGQGPKLLIQFQNNGVVDDSQLPKDRFSAERLKGVDSTLKIQPAKLEDSAVYLCASSLVAGGTYEQYFGPGTRLTVT.

The V call is TRBV14, the J call TRBJ2-1, with D perhaps matching TRBD2 (5 bases). The CDR3 runs to 12 residues. Deletions cut 1 base from V and 8 bases from J, with 6 bases between. Germline lookup yields CDR1 SGHDN and CDR2 FVKESK. The CDR3, as DNA: TGTGCCAGCAGCCAAGTCGGGGATGAGCAGTTCTTC. Translation gives CASSQVGDEQFF.

The V and J genes are TRBV1 and TRBJ2-5; the DNA was not used to check the table's D call, TRBD2. With the DNA end fitting TRBJ2-7 better, the J assignment may be wrong. TRBV1 is marked as a pseudogene. The CDR3 length is 18 residues. CDR3 nucleotide sequence: TGCACCAGCAGCCAAGATTCCGGGACTAGCGGGAGATACTACGAGCAGTACTTC. It specifies CTSSQDSGTSGRYYEQYF.

The chain uses TRBV19 and TRBJ1-5, with TRBD1 as a possible D gene (6 bases). This CDR3 comprises 15 residues. The V end was cut by 5 bases, the J end by 0 bases, with 11 bases between. Germline CDR1 reads LNHDA; CDR2 reads SQIVND (reference sequence). The CDR3 region has the DNA TGTGCCAGTAGTTCAACAGGGTATAGCAATCAGCCCCAGCATTTT. This codes for CASSSTGYSNQPQHF.

The chain links TRBV5-4 to TRBJ2-5; D ambiguous. Germline values: CDR1 SGHNT, CDR2 YYREEE (reference sequence). V was trimmed by 4 bases and J by 1 base, leaving 5 bases between them. This CDR3 contains 12 residues. CDR3 coding DNA: TGTGCCAGCAGCGTCCCCCAAGAGACCCAGTACTTC. This encodes CASSVPQETQYF.

The rearrangement links TRBV15 to TRBJ2-3, with TRBD2 identical over 8 bases. The CDR3 runs 17 residues. Per the germline V gene, CDR1 is LNHNV and CDR2 is YYDKDF (reference sequence). Germline trimming cut 2 bases from V and 3 bases from J; bases unmatched to any gene: 10. The CDR3 nucleotides read TGTGCCACCAGCAGAACCAAAGCGGGAGTGGGTACAGATACGCAGTATTTT. Its translation is CATSRTKAGVGTDTQYF.

This clone has a single count. The V and J genes are TRBV19 and TRBJ1-3; D is perhaps TRBD1 (5 bases). Trimming removed 2 bases from V and 3 bases from J, with 11 bases in between. The CDR3 is made up of 15 amino acids. Looked up from germline, CDR1 is LNHDA and CDR2 is SQIVND (reference sequence). The CDR3 region is CASSISPGRGNTIYF. The CDR3 nucleotides read TGTGCCAGTAGTATATCACCGGGACGTGGAAACACCATATATTTT.

The V call is TRBV27, the J call TRBJ2-3; no clear D. Germline CDR1 MNHEY, CDR2 SMNVEV (reference sequence). With 2 bases removed from V and 5 bases from J, the gap between germline ends came to 11 bases. CDR3 length equals 14 residues. The CDR3 DNA sequence: TGTGCCAGCAGTTTACGCTATCCGGGAGATACGCAGTATTTT. Residues: CASSLRYPGDTQYF.

The rearrangement joins TRBV28 to TRBJ2-3; maybe TRBD2 (7 bases). Germline V gene lookup returns CDR1 MDHEN and CDR2 SYDVKM. V lost 4 bases, J lost 4 bases, and 18 bases lay in between. The CDR3 is made up of 16 amino acids. The DNA for the CDR3 is TGTGCCAGCAGTTCCCCCAGGGGCGGGAGTTCAGATACGCAGTATTTT. Translating gives CASSSPRGGSSDTQYF.

This chain connects TRBV7-9 to TRBJ1-3; TRBD1 is a possible D gene (6 bases). Trimming removed 4 bases at V and 3 bases at J, with 13 bases between. The CDR3 length is 15 residues. CDR1 and CDR2 from the germline V gene are SEHNR and FQNEAQ (reference sequence). The CDR3 sequence: CASSSFQGSGNTIYF. The CDR3 coding sequence is TGTGCCAGCAGCTCATTTCAGGGGAGTGGAAACACCATATATTTT.

This chain uses TRBV10-2 with TRBJ1-4, with TRBD1 as a possible D gene (5 bases). The CDR3 covers 13 residues. Trimming took off 10 bases at V and 8 bases at J, with 17 bases between the two ends. CDR1 is WSHSY and CDR2 is SAAADI in the germline V gene. In nucleotides, the CDR3 is TGCGCCATCCTCCGGGCCTGGGGGGAAAAACTGTTTTTT. This translates into CAILRAWGEKLFF.

The gene calls are TRBV5-8 and TRBJ2-7; TRBD1 matches at 10 bases. Per the germline V gene, CDR1 is SGHTS and CDR2 is YDEGEE. The CDR3 length is 14 residues. Trimming cost V 4 bases and J 5 bases; bases outside gene matches: 6. This CDR3 is CASSIGQGDNEQYF. In nucleotides, the CDR3 is TGTGCCAGCAGCATAGGACAGGGGGACAACGAGCAGTACTTC.

CDR3 in DNA: TGTGCCAGCAGCTTGGAACATGGAGGTGCGACTAACTATGGCTACACCTTC. Amino acids: CASSLEHGGATNYGYTF. The J gene is TRBJ1-2, the V gene TRBV5-6; D is uncertain. Germline CDR1 is SGHDT and CDR2 is YYEEEE. V dropped 0 bases and J dropped 0 bases, with 15 bases sitting between them. The CDR3 has 17 amino acids.

The V and J genes are TRBV29-1 and TRBJ1-6, with TRBD1 matching 9 bases. With V trimmed by 3 bases and J by 5 bases, 2 bases remained unmatched. CDR3 length equals 14 residues. Germline CDR1 SQVTM, CDR2 ANQGSEA. The CDR3 region has the DNA TGCAGCGTTGACAGGACAGGGGATAATTCACCCCTCCACTTT. Translation gives CSVDRTGDNSPLHF.

The chain is built from TRBV30 and TRBJ1-4, with D perhaps matching TRBD1 (5 bases). This CDR3 is built from 16 residues. Germline loops: CDR1 GTSNPN, CDR2 SVGIG (reference sequence). Trimming stripped 0 bases from V and 3 bases from J, with 14 bases between. The CDR3 is CAWSVLWGRPNEKLFF. CDR3 bases: TGTGCCTGGAGTGTACTCTGGGGACGACCTAATGAAAAACTGTTTTTT.

The chain combines TRBV28 with TRBJ2-1; D remains ambiguous. V was clipped by 7 bases and J by 4 bases, with 5 bases between them. In germline, CDR1 is MDHEN, CDR2 SYDVKM. CDR3 length: 11 amino acids. CDR3 nucleotide sequence: TGTGCCAGCACAAATTACAATGAGCAGTTCTTC. Amino acids: CASTNYNEQFF. Combining the CDR3 with reference TRBV28 and TRBJ2-1 gives the whole variable domain DVKVTQSSRYLVKRTGEKVFLECVQDMDHENMFWYRQDPGLGLRLIYFSYDVKMKEKGDIPEGYSVSREKKERFSLILESASTNQTSMYLCASTNYNEQFFGPGTRLTVL.

This clone was detected once. The chain uses TRBV15 and TRBJ2-1, with D perhaps assigned TRBD1 or TRBD2 (5 bases each). Trimming left V 3 bases short and J 5 bases short, with 14 bases between. Germline lookup yields CDR1 LNHNV and CDR2 YYDKDF (reference sequence). The CDR3 totals 15 residues. The CDR3, as DNA: TGTGCCACCAGCAGGGGCCCCGGGGCCAACAATGAGCAGTTCTTC. It specifies CATSRGPGANNEQFF.

The chain links TRBV28 to TRBJ1-2; D unresolved. The V gene's germline CDR1 is MDHEN and CDR2 SYDVKM. Trimming cost V 6 bases and J 5 bases, with 16 bases left between them. The CDR3 totals 14 residues. The chain's CDR3 is CASRHGRGSYGYTF. CDR3 nucleotide sequence: TGTGCCAGCAGACACGGACGGGGTTCATATGGCTACACCTTC.

The chain has TRBV10-3 and TRBJ2-7; 8 positions match TRBD1. The V gene's germline CDR1 is ENHRY and CDR2 SYGVKD. The CDR3 runs to 17 residues. Trimming at V came to 2 bases and at J to 3 bases, leaving 12 bases not matched to a gene. This chain's CDR3 is CAISEEGLRDRNYEQYF. CDR3 bases: TGTGCCATCAGTGAGGAAGGTCTGAGGGACAGGAACTACGAGCAGTACTTC.

The CDR3 protein is CASSLDALTNEKLFF. Here the CDR3 DNA reads TGTGCCAGCAGCTTAGATGCGTTAACTAATGAAAAACTGTTTTTT. The rearrangement joins TRBV7-9 to TRBJ1-4; no definite D call. V shed 1 base and J shed 1 base, with 7 bases lying between them. The CDR3 is 15 amino acids. Germline V gene sequence: CDR1 SEHNR, CDR2 FQNEAQ (reference sequence). Full variable domain (rest looked up from reference TRBV7-9 and TRBJ1-4): DTGVSQNPRHKITKRGQNVTFRCDPISEHNRLYWYRQTLGQGPEFLTYFQNEAQLEKSRLLSDRFSAERPKGSFSTLEIQRTEQGDSAMYLCASSLDALTNEKLFFGSGTQLSVL.

The chain has TRBV27 and TRBJ1-2; 9 nucleotides line up with TRBD1. This CDR3 spans 17 amino acids. V lost 5 bases to trimming and J lost 1 base; unmatched junction nucleotides: 11. Per the germline V gene, CDR1 is MNHEY and CDR2 is SMNVEV (reference sequence). In DNA, the CDR3 is TGTGCCAGCAGTCGGAACAGGGGGCGCTTCCTTAACTATGGCTACACCTTC. Amino acid sequence: CASSRNRGRFLNYGYTF.

The chain carries TRBV28 and TRBJ1-4; 7 nucleotides match TRBD1. The junction had 6 bases not matched to a gene; V was cut back by 6 bases and J by 5 bases. This CDR3 comprises 14 residues. Germline V gene data show CDR1 as MDHEN and CDR2 as SYDVKM. CDR3 sequence: CASSTGEGNEKLFF. CDR3 nucleotides: TGTGCCAGCAGCACAGGGGAAGGAAATGAAAAACTGTTTTTT.

CDR3 DNA: TGTGCCAGCAGTGTCATTACAGGGGTCGGTACTGAAGCTTTCTTT. Residues: CASSVITGVGTEAFF. V usage is TRBV27 and J usage is TRBJ1-1, with 7 positions matching TRBD1. The J segment lost 5 bases and the V segment lost 5 bases, leaving 11 bases of the junction unmatched. Germline V lookup: CDR1 MNHEY, CDR2 SMNVEV (reference sequence). The CDR3 consists of 15 residues.

This chain connects TRBV5-1 to TRBJ2-7; perhaps TRBD2 as D (5 bases). Between the trimmed V and J ends, which lost 4 bases and 4 bases, there was a span of 18 bases. This CDR3 is built from 15 residues. Germline V lookup: CDR1 SGHRS, CDR2 YFSETQ. The CDR3 bases are TGCGCCAGCAGCGTAACGACCGGAGGAGGTTACGAGCAGTACTTC. It specifies CASSVTTGGGYEQYF.

This clone was picked up a small number of times. The rearrangement uses TRBV5-4 and TRBJ1-1; no reliable D call. Germline CDR1 and CDR2: SGHNT and YYREEE (reference sequence). The germline V and J ends were trimmed by 4 bases and 0 bases, with 7 bases remaining between them. The CDR3 totals 13 residues. DNA of the CDR3: TGTGCCAGCAGCCACGTTATGAACACTGAAGCTTTCTTT. It specifies CASSHVMNTEAFF.

The genes are TRBV5-1 and TRBJ1-1, with TRBD1 matching over 7 bases. Trimming removed 5 bases from V and 6 bases from J; junction bases left unmatched: 10. Germline V gene lookup returns CDR1 SGHRS and CDR2 YFSETQ. The CDR3 is made up of 14 amino acids. CDR3 region: CASRFASGGSEAFF. DNA for the CDR3: TGCGCCAGCAGGTTCGCGTCAGGGGGATCTGAAGCTTTCTTT.

The chain recombines TRBV6-5 with TRBJ2-7; perhaps TRBD1 as D (5 bases). The CDR3 covers 16 residues. Looked up from germline, CDR1 is MNHEY and CDR2 is SVGAGI. V gave up 2 bases and J gave up 0 bases, with 14 bases separating them. CDR3 coding DNA: TGTGCCAGCAGTTACGGACGGACACTAAGCTCCTACGAGCAGTACTTC. It translates to CASSYGRTLSSYEQYF.